This is a list of T cell receptor beta chains from one sample in a study of identical twins. TCRdb reprocessed the 5' RACE reads via MiXCR and lists one record per CDR3 protein. The table has 500,000 to 600,000 distinct CDR3 sequences, roughly a fifth seen once; the top ten hold around 1%. These data were also filed under a second study, of T cells expressing NK-cell markers.

Sample: CD4+ T cells sorted from blood. These receptors were obtained from a woman younger than 30 in good health. The CDR3 runs from the conserved cysteine through the conserved F or W. D genes are given only for firm matches. Clone size is shown for a subset of rows, as once, few, many or a class of expanded clone.

size	D	V	J	DNA	CDR3
-	-	TRBV12-3/TRBV12-4	TRBJ1-2	TGTGCCAGCAGTTTATTGAAGGGGAGGGGCGGTGGCTACACCTTC	CASSLLKGRGGGYTF
few	TRBD1	TRBV20-1	TRBJ1-1	TGCAGTGCTCCCTACAGGGGGAACACTGGAGCTTTCTTT	CSAPYRGNTGAFF
few	-	TRBV4-2	TRBJ2-1	TGTGCCAGCAGCCAAGAGAAAGGCCGAGGTGAGCAGTTCTTC	CASSQEKGRGEQFF
few	-	TRBV20-1	TRBJ1-1	TGCAGTGCTAGAATAGGGGGGTCGGACACTGAAGCTTTCTTT	CSARIGGSDTEAFF
few	-	TRBV2	TRBJ2-5	TGTGCCAGCAGCATGGGGGGAGAGACCCAGTACTTC	CASSMGGETQYF
few	-	TRBV20-1	TRBJ1-6	TGCAGTGCTGGACAGACTAATTCACCCCTCCACTTT	CSAGQTNSPLHF
few	-	TRBV25-1	TRBJ1-1	TGTGCCAGCAGTGATCCTCGGGCAGGGGACACTGAAGCTTTCTTT	CASSDPRAGDTEAFF
-	-	TRBV5-1	TRBJ1-2	TGCGCCAGCAGCTTCGAAGGTTCTAACTATGGCTACACCTTC	CASSFEGSNYGYTF
-	TRBD2	TRBV6-1	TRBJ2-3	TGTGCCAGCAGGCCGGGACTAGAGATTACAGATACGCAGTATTTT	CASRPGLEITDTQYF
few	-	TRBV6-1	TRBJ2-5	TGTGCCAGCAGTCCCCGACTAGACTCATCCGGCCAAGAGACCCAGTACTTC	CASSPRLDSSGQETQYF
few	-	TRBV5-5	TRBJ2-7	TGTGCCAGCAGCTTGGGCCCCAAAGGTTACGAGCAGTACTTC	CASSLGPKGYEQYF
many	-	TRBV10-3	TRBJ2-1	TGTGCCATCAGTGCCGGATTGCACTACAATGAGCAGTTCTTC	CAISAGLHYNEQFF
few	TRBD2	TRBV20-1	TRBJ2-1	TGCAGTGCTACCCCCGGGGGGTTTGATGAGCAGTTCTTC	CSATPGGFDEQFF
few	-	TRBV7-6	TRBJ2-7	TGTGCCAGCAGCCCATCAGCGGAACCTTACGAGCAGTACTTC	CASSPSAEPYEQYF
-	-	TRBV7-3	TRBJ2-5	TGTGCCAGCAGCTTTCAGGGGAAGACCCAGTACTTC	CASSFQGKTQYF
few	TRBD1	TRBV6-1	TRBJ1-5	TGTGCCAGCAGGGCCGGGACAGGGGGCTATCAGCCCCAGCATTTT	CASRAGTGGYQPQHF
-	TRBD2	TRBV12-3/TRBV12-4	TRBJ2-1	TGTGCCAGCAGTTTGGGGTCGGGAGGTGAGCAGTTCTTC	CASSLGSGGEQFF
-	-	TRBV21-1	TRBJ2-7	TGTGCCAGCAGCATACTAGCGGGAGTTTTTCGCGAGCAGTACTTC	CASSILAGVFREQYF
-	-	TRBV6-5	TRBJ2-7	TGTGCCAGCAGTTACTCTAGAAGTCGGACAGTCGAGCAGTACTTC	CASSYSRSRTVEQYF
few	-	TRBV6-1	TRBJ2-7	TGTGCCAGCACCCCCCCGGGGAGTGGGGCCTACGAGCAGTACTTC	CASTPPGSGAYEQYF
few	-	TRBV7-2	TRBJ1-2	TGTGCCAGCAGCTTATCCGGCCAGGGTGGGCATGGCTACACCTTC	CASSLSGQGGHGYTF
-	TRBD2	TRBV23-1	TRBJ2-1	TGCGCCAGCAGTCTGGGCTGCGGGGGGGAGCAGTTCTTC	CASSLGCGGEQFF
-	TRBD1	TRBV12-3/TRBV12-4	TRBJ1-1	TGTGCCAGCAGTCCAAACAGGGGAACGAACACTGAAGCTTTCTTT	CASSPNRGTNTEAFF
few	TRBD1	TRBV6-1	TRBJ1-2	TGTGCCAGCAGGAGGGACAGGGGGCTTTCGGGCTACACCTTC	CASRRDRGLSGYTF
few	-	TRBV5-4	TRBJ1-2	TGTGCCAGCAGCTTGGCCTTGGGGGGCGTCCAGGGCTACACCTTC	CASSLALGGVQGYTF
few	-	TRBV5-1	TRBJ2-7	TGCGCCAGCAGCTTCGACAGCCTTGGGACCTACGAGCAGTACTTC	CASSFDSLGTYEQYF
-	-	TRBV4-2	TRBJ2-5	TGTGCCAGCAGCCACTCACGAGAGACCCAGTACTTC	CASSHSRETQYF
-	-	TRBV5-1	TRBJ1-2	TGCGCCAGCAGCCCCCGCCGGGAACCCTATGGCTACACCTTC	CASSPRREPYGYTF
few	TRBD2	TRBV18	TRBJ2-3	TGTGCCAGCTCACCAAGACTAGCGGCCACAGATACGCAGTATTTT	CASSPRLAATDTQYF
few	-	TRBV5-1	TRBJ2-1	TGCGCCTCCGCGGCGGGGACGGCTTACAATGAGCAGTTCTTC	CASAAGTAYNEQFF
-	TRBD2	TRBV20-1	TRBJ2-3	TGCAGTGCTGAGGGACTAGCGCTCACGGATACGCAGTATTTT	CSAEGLALTDTQYF
-	TRBD1	TRBV24-1	TRBJ2-3	TGTGCCACCAGTGACCCTAGACAGGGGGCAGATACGCAGTATTTT	CATSDPRQGADTQYF
few	-	TRBV3-1	TRBJ2-2	TGTGCCAGCAGCCCCCGGACTTCTTGGAACACCGGGGAGCTGTTTTTT	CASSPRTSWNTGELFF
-	-	TRBV9	TRBJ2-3	TGTGCCAGCAGCCCACAGGTCGGAGGAGATACGCAGTATTTT	CASSPQVGGDTQYF
few	-	TRBV27	TRBJ1-6	TGTGCCAGCAGTAAAACGGATAATTCACCCCTCCACTTT	CASSKTDNSPLHF
few	-	TRBV6-6	TRBJ1-1	TGTGCCAGCAGTTCAAGAAGGGAGGATGAAGCTTTCTTT	CASSSRREDEAFF
many	-	TRBV20-1	TRBJ1-2	TGCAGTGCGATCCGGGACACTCAGGGCTATGGCTACACCTTC	CSAIRDTQGYGYTF
few	-	TRBV5-6	TRBJ2-2	TGTGCCAGCAGCTTTCTAGCTGTCGCGAACACCGGGGAGCTGTTTTTT	CASSFLAVANTGELFF
-	TRBD2	TRBV2	TRBJ2-7	TGTGCCAGCAGTGTTAGCGGGACCGTCGAGCAGTACTTC	CASSVSGTVEQYF
few	-	TRBV6-5	TRBJ1-2	TGTGCCAGCAGTTACTCCCGGACACGCGGCTACACCTTC	CASSYSRTRGYTF